The 8 T cell receptor beta chains presented below share a single source sample, sequenced in a study of patients and donors after allogeneic stem cell transplantation (TCRdb year 2020). Receptor amplification or capture employed RT-PCR. Sequencer: NextSeq 550. TCRdb ran its own pipeline on the public reads, namely fastp trimming at Q25 and MiXCR clone calling, and kept in-frame beta chains. Each CDR3 protein gets just one entry, which takes the most common genes and DNA from the rows behind it. In this sample the table shows roughly 200,000 distinct CDR3 sequences, 35% to 45% of which occur a single time. The ten largest clones capture roughly 11% of the sample. Sequencing was done on a sample of blood, either unsorted or a sorted T cell fraction (not recorded which). The receptors originated from a human donor who was either an allogeneic HSCT recipient or a stem cell or donor lymphocyte infusion donor (not recorded which). It is not recorded whose cells these are; they may come from a transplant donor.

The chain couples TRBV20-1 to TRBJ2-3; TRBD2 aligns across 8 bases. V lost 4 bases to trimming and J lost 2 bases; unmatched junction nucleotides: 2. The V gene's germline CDR1 is DFQATT and CDR2 SNEGSKA (reference sequence). The CDR3 covers 13 residues. The CDR3 sequence: CSAKAGDTDTQYF. CDR3 coding DNA: TGCAGTGCTAAAGCGGGGGACACAGATACGCAGTATTTT.

This clonotype was counted between two and nine times. The V call is TRBV5-5, the J call TRBJ2-1; the match to TRBD2 covers 8 bases. The V gene end was trimmed by 2 bases and the J gene end by 3 bases; junction bases not matched to a gene: 4. Germline CDR1 reads SGHKS; CDR2 reads YYEKEE (reference sequence). The CDR3 totals 15 residues. The CDR3 DNA reads TGTGCCAGCAGCTTAGCGGGGGCGGGCTACAATGAGCAGTTCTTC. Its protein is CASSLAGAGYNEQFF.

This clonotype has more than one count but fewer than ten. CDR3 region: CASSAGTGLPWPQHF. In nucleotides, the CDR3 is TGTGCCAGCAGTGCCGGGACAGGGCTTCCCTGGCCCCAGCATTTT. The chain combines TRBV6-2 or TRBV6-3 with TRBJ1-5, with 9 bases that match TRBD1. Losses at the gene ends were 5 bases for V and 9 bases for J; bases not matched to a gene: 11. This CDR3 contains 15 residues. CDR1 is MNHEY and CDR2 is SVGEGT in the germline V gene.

This clonotype has more than one count but fewer than ten. The V and J genes are TRBV20-1 and TRBJ1-2, with 7 nucleotides matching TRBD1. Losses at the gene ends were 4 bases for V and 3 bases for J; bases not matched to a gene: 11. The CDR3 is made up of 15 amino acids. Germline lookup yields CDR1 DFQATT and CDR2 SNEGSKA (reference sequence). CDR3 loop: CSANHLNRGDYGYTF. For the CDR3, the DNA is TGCAGTGCTAACCACCTTAACAGGGGTGACTATGGCTACACCTTC.

This chain joins TRBV12-3 or TRBV12-4 and TRBJ1-4; possibly TRBD1 for D (5 bases). V was clipped by 1 base and J by 4 bases, with 7 bases between them. The CDR3 loop spans 14 amino acids. The DNA for the CDR3 is TGTGCCAGCAGTTTAGGGGACGGTAATGAAAAACTGTTTTTT. This encodes CASSLGDGNEKLFF.

The V call is TRBV18, the J call TRBJ2-2; D not resolved. V lost 6 bases and J 5 bases, leaving 13 bases between the germline ends. CDR1 KGHSH and CDR2 LQKENI come from the germline V gene. This CDR3 is built from 14 residues. In DNA, the CDR3 is TGTGCCAGCTCCCCCTATCTCCAGACCGGGGAGCTGTTTTTT. It is translated as CASSPYLQTGELFF.

This clonotype turned up a few times. The chain employs TRBV5-1 and TRBJ1-5; 9 bases are a match to TRBD1. J lost 5 bases, V lost 4 bases, and 4 bases had no gene match. Germline-derived CDR1 and CDR2 are SGHRS and YFSETQ. The CDR3 has 14 amino acids. Here the CDR3 reads CASSTGTGHQPQHF. In nucleotides, the CDR3 is TGCGCCAGCAGCACCGGGACAGGGCATCAGCCCCAGCATTTT.

There are a few counts of this clonotype. This rearrangement joins TRBV5-1 to TRBJ1-2; TRBD1 matches at 9 bases. There are 14 residues in the CDR3. The J segment lost 5 bases and the V segment lost 4 bases, leaving 6 bases of the junction unmatched. Per the germline V gene, CDR1 is SGHRS and CDR2 is YFSETQ. Here the CDR3 reads CASSPTGGEYGYTF. CDR3 DNA: TGCGCCAGCAGCCCAACAGGGGGCGAGTATGGCTACACCTTC.